Listed below are T cell receptor beta chains from one sample, sequenced in a study of post-analysis software for immune sequencing data. TCRdb used MiXCR to reprocess the PCR reads, holding one entry per CDR3 protein. The sample has roughly 400,000 distinct CDR3 sequences, approximately 37% seen once. The sample comprised blood. All receptors come from a girl aged 2 to 9 with multiple sclerosis. Each CDR3 is given with its conserved first and last residue. The D gene is left open where the match is weak. Clone size appears in some rows only: once, few, many, or a class for an expanded clone.

size	V	J	D	CDR3	DNA
-	TRBV27	TRBJ1-5	-	CASSLFWGGGNQPQHF	TGTGCCAGCAGTTTATTTTGGGGTGGGGGCAATCAGCCCCAGCATTTT
-	TRBV21-1	TRBJ1-6	-	CASSNMLYGAYYTPLHF	TGTGCCAGCAGCAACATGTTATACGGGGCCTATTATACACCCCTCCACTTT
few	TRBV12-3/TRBV12-4	TRBJ2-3	TRBD2	CASSSGGPFSSTDTQYF	TGTGCCAGCAGTTCGGGAGGGCCTTTTTCGAGCACAGATACGCAGTATTTT
-	TRBV9	TRBJ2-4	-	CASSVDLSNIQYF	TGTGCCAGCAGCGTAGACCTATCGAACATTCAGTACTTC
-	TRBV18	TRBJ2-3	-	CASSNPADTQYF	TGTGCCAGCTCCAATCCCGCAGATACGCAGTATTTT
-	TRBV4-1	TRBJ2-7	-	CASSPKWGNYYEQYF	TGCGCCAGCAGCCCCAAGTGGGGGAATTACTACGAGCAGTACTTC
-	TRBV7-2	TRBJ1-5	TRBD1	CASSLTGQGRNQPQHF	TGTGCCAGCAGCCTCACCGGACAGGGCCGCAATCAGCCCCAGCATTTT
-	TRBV20-1	TRBJ2-1	TRBD2	CSARLSGRGVDEQFF	TGCAGTGCTAGGTTGAGCGGGAGGGGGGTAGATGAGCAGTTCTTC
few	TRBV5-1	TRBJ1-2	-	CASSLQGDYGYTF	TGCGCCAGCAGCTTGCAGGGTGACTATGGCTACACCTTC
-	TRBV29-1	TRBJ1-4	-	CSAQLYRVGEKLFF	TGCAGCGCCCAACTGTACAGGGTTGGTGAAAAACTGTTTTTT
once	TRBV6-1	TRBJ2-3	TRBD2	CASRASGGPTDTQYF	TGTGCCAGCAGAGCCTCGGGGGGTCCCACAGATACGCAGTATTTT
once	TRBV6-6	TRBJ2-1	-	CASVASPYNEQFF	TGTGCCAGCGTTGCGAGCCCCTACAATGAGCAGTTCTTC
few	TRBV9	TRBJ2-1	TRBD2	CASNPSGAGSYNEQFF	TGTGCCAGCAACCCCAGCGGGGCCGGATCCTACAATGAGCAGTTCTTC
few	TRBV4-2	TRBJ2-3	-	CASSQEFGGAAAYF	TGTGCCAGCAGCCAAGAGTTTGGGGGGGCAGCGGCGTATTTT
-	TRBV19	TRBJ2-3	-	CASETREGTDTQYF	TGTGCCAGTGAGACCAGGGAGGGCACAGATACGCAGTATTTT
few	TRBV5-1	TRBJ2-5	-	CASSLAGAHTETQYF	TGCGCCAGCAGCTTGGCCGGGGCGCATACAGAGACCCAGTACTTC
-	TRBV20-1	TRBJ2-1	TRBD1	CSQGQGKDNEQFF	TGCAGCCAGGGACAGGGGAAAGACAATGAGCAGTTCTTC
few	TRBV29-1	TRBJ2-7	-	CSVVSPGSSYEQYF	TGCAGCGTTGTCTCCCCAGGGTCTTCTTACGAGCAGTACTTC
-	TRBV27	TRBJ1-2	-	CASSFGGGEGFGGYGYTF	TGTGCCAGCAGCTTTGGGGGGGGTGAGGGTTTTGGAGGCTATGGCTACACCTTC
-	TRBV7-9	TRBJ2-3	-	CASSPETDTQYF	TGTGCCAGCAGCCCCGAAACAGATACGCAGTATTTT
-	TRBV28	TRBJ2-6	TRBD1	CTSSLEWGQATSGANVLTF	TGTACCAGCAGCCTTGAATGGGGACAGGCCACCTCTGGGGCCAACGTCCTGACTTTC
-	TRBV12-3/TRBV12-4	TRBJ2-6	-	CASSLEYGASGANVLTF	TGTGCCAGCAGTTTGGAGTATGGGGCCTCTGGGGCCAACGTCCTGACTTTC
many	TRBV20-1	TRBJ2-7	-	CSARLPDSYEQYF	TGCAGTGCTAGGCTTCCCGACTCCTACGAGCAGTACTTC
-	TRBV29-1	TRBJ2-3	-	CSVSRAGDTQYF	TGCAGCGTTAGCAGGGCGGGAGATACGCAGTATTTT
many	TRBV27	TRBJ2-1	-	CASSLTGPSYNEQFF	TGTGCCAGCAGTCTTACGGGACCCTCCTACAATGAGCAGTTCTTC
few	TRBV11-2	TRBJ1-1	-	CASSFTGPNTEAFF	TGTGCCAGCAGCTTCACAGGCCCGAACACTGAAGCTTTCTTT